Listed below are T cell receptor beta chains from one sample, sequenced in a study of T cells after yellow fever vaccination. MiXCR was run by TCRdb on the 5' RACE reads, yielding one entry per CDR3 protein. Of 300,000 to 400,000 distinct CDR3 sequences in the sample, roughly 10% were seen once. The sample in question was CD4+ T cells sorted from PBMCs, obtained 45 days after the yellow fever booster vaccination. The receptors derive from a man aged 18 to 29 who received the YFV17D yellow fever vaccine. Both conserved end residues are part of each CDR3. Each record gives: J gene, D gene, clone size, V gene, CDR3 length, CDR3 protein, CDR3 DNA. D genes are given only for firm matches. Some rows mark clone size as missing; the rest say once, few, many or name a class of expanded clone.

j_gene: TRBJ2-1
d_gene: -
abundance: -
v_gene: TRBV7-2
len: 16
CDR3aa: CASSLNNQGAYNEQFF
CDR3nt: TGTGCCAGCAGCTTAAATAACCAGGGAGCTTACAATGAGCAGTTCTTC

j_gene: TRBJ2-2
d_gene: -
abundance: -
v_gene: TRBV5-6
len: 14
CDR3aa: CASGRVSWSGELFF
CDR3nt: TGTGCCAGCGGCAGGGTATCCTGGTCCGGGGAGCTGTTTTTT

j_gene: TRBJ2-1
d_gene: TRBD2
abundance: few
v_gene: TRBV24-1
len: 16
CDR3aa: CATSDASRGEFNEQFF
CDR3nt: TGTGCCACCAGTGATGCTTCCCGGGGGGAGTTTAATGAGCAGTTCTTC

j_gene: TRBJ2-5
d_gene: -
abundance: many
v_gene: TRBV20-1
len: 15
CDR3aa: CSAVHLLGVGETQYF
CDR3nt: TGCAGTGCCGTCCACCTTTTGGGGGTAGGGGAGACCCAGTACTTC

j_gene: TRBJ1-1
d_gene: -
abundance: few
v_gene: TRBV6-1
len: 14
CDR3aa: CASSERDPNTEAFF
CDR3nt: TGTGCCAGCAGTGAAAGAGACCCGAACACTGAAGCTTTCTTT

j_gene: TRBJ1-2
d_gene: -
abundance: -
v_gene: TRBV28
len: 12
CDR3aa: CASRSPGNGYTF
CDR3nt: TGTGCCAGCAGGTCCCCTGGCAATGGCTACACCTTC

j_gene: TRBJ2-3
d_gene: -
abundance: -
v_gene: TRBV2
len: 14
CDR3aa: CASSGVGLTDTQYF
CDR3nt: TGTGCCAGCAGTGGGGTTGGGCTCACAGATACGCAGTATTTT

j_gene: TRBJ1-3
d_gene: -
abundance: -
v_gene: TRBV4-1
len: 15
CDR3aa: CASSQGTASGNTIYF
CDR3nt: TGCGCCAGCAGCCAAGGAACGGCCTCTGGAAACACCATATATTTT

j_gene: TRBJ2-5
d_gene: -
abundance: -
v_gene: TRBV20-1
len: 16
CDR3aa: CSASPIQGGYSGTQYF
CDR3nt: TGCAGTGCTAGCCCGATACAGGGGGGGTATTCGGGGACCCAGTACTTC

j_gene: TRBJ2-1
d_gene: TRBD2
abundance: few
v_gene: TRBV7-2
len: 16
CDR3aa: CASSLQIAGGNNEQFF
CDR3nt: TGTGCCAGCAGCTTACAAATAGCGGGGGGCAACAATGAGCAGTTCTTC

j_gene: TRBJ1-1
d_gene: -
abundance: few
v_gene: TRBV7-2
len: 14
CDR3aa: CASSTRVLNTEAFF
CDR3nt: TGTGCCAGCAGCACCCGGGTCCTGAACACTGAAGCTTTCTTT

j_gene: TRBJ1-4
d_gene: TRBD1
abundance: few
v_gene: TRBV4-3
len: 14
CDR3aa: CASSRGQGGEKLFF
CDR3nt: TGCGCCAGCAGCCGCGGACAGGGAGGGGAAAAACTGTTTTTT

j_gene: TRBJ2-1
d_gene: -
abundance: few
v_gene: TRBV7-2
len: 17
CDR3aa: CASILNNVGGGHNEQFF
CDR3nt: TGTGCCAGCATCCTCAATAACGTGGGCGGGGGCCACAATGAGCAGTTCTTC

j_gene: TRBJ1-2
d_gene: -
abundance: few
v_gene: TRBV10-3
len: 11
CDR3aa: CAIKTVGGYTF
CDR3nt: TGTGCCATCAAGACAGTGGGAGGCTACACCTTC

j_gene: TRBJ1-2
d_gene: -
abundance: few
v_gene: TRBV6-6
len: 13
CDR3aa: CASNRDESYGYTF
CDR3nt: TGTGCCAGTAACAGGGATGAGAGCTATGGCTACACCTTC

j_gene: TRBJ2-5
d_gene: -
abundance: -
v_gene: TRBV5-1
len: 13
CDR3aa: CASSAGPRETQYF
CDR3nt: TGCGCCAGCAGCGCGGGACCCAGGGAGACCCAGTACTTC

j_gene: TRBJ2-3
d_gene: TRBD2
abundance: -
v_gene: TRBV6-2/TRBV6-3
len: 14
CDR3aa: CASRPPGGLDTQYF
CDR3nt: TGTGCCAGCAGGCCCCCGGGGGGGCTTGATACGCAGTATTTT

j_gene: TRBJ1-5
d_gene: TRBD1
abundance: -
v_gene: TRBV20-1
len: 13
CDR3aa: CSAKQGAGQPQHF
CDR3nt: TGCAGTGCAAAACAGGGGGCCGGGCAGCCCCAGCATTTT

j_gene: TRBJ2-5
d_gene: TRBD1
abundance: many
v_gene: TRBV18
len: 14
CDR3aa: CASSVQGDQETQYF
CDR3nt: TGTGCCAGCTCAGTGCAGGGGGACCAAGAGACCCAGTACTTC

j_gene: TRBJ2-7
d_gene: TRBD1
abundance: few
v_gene: TRBV27
len: 13
CDR3aa: CASKRQGVYEQYF
CDR3nt: TGTGCCAGCAAGAGACAGGGGGTCTACGAGCAGTACTTC

j_gene: TRBJ2-3
d_gene: TRBD1
abundance: -
v_gene: TRBV6-5
len: 15
CDR3aa: CASRGQGANTDTQYF
CDR3nt: TGTGCCAGCCGGGGGCAGGGGGCGAACACAGATACGCAGTATTTT

j_gene: TRBJ2-5
d_gene: TRBD1
abundance: many
v_gene: TRBV5-5
len: 14
CDR3aa: CASSLTGGRETQYF
CDR3nt: TGTGCCAGCAGCTTGACAGGGGGCAGAGAGACCCAGTACTTC

j_gene: TRBJ1-2
d_gene: -
abundance: few
v_gene: TRBV4-1
len: 15
CDR3aa: CASSQESAPAGGYTF
CDR3nt: TGCGCCAGCAGCCAAGAGTCAGCTCCTGCAGGTGGCTACACCTTC

j_gene: TRBJ2-3
d_gene: TRBD2
abundance: -
v_gene: TRBV5-1
len: 15
CDR3aa: CASSLAPSGGDTQYF
CDR3nt: TGCGCCAGCAGCTTGGCGCCTAGCGGGGGGGATACGCAGTATTTT

j_gene: TRBJ1-1
d_gene: -
abundance: few
v_gene: TRBV4-3
len: 15
CDR3aa: CASSQDLRRGTEAFF
CDR3nt: TGCGCCAGCAGCCAAGATCTTCGCAGGGGCACTGAAGCTTTCTTT

j_gene: TRBJ2-3
d_gene: -
abundance: -
v_gene: TRBV20-1
len: 15
CDR3aa: CSAPDPAAGADTQYF
CDR3nt: TGCAGTGCCCCCGACCCCGCGGCGGGGGCGGATACGCAGTATTTT

j_gene: TRBJ2-5
d_gene: TRBD2
abundance: -
v_gene: TRBV25-1
len: 15
CDR3aa: CASSEWSGGRETQYF
CDR3nt: TGTGCCAGCAGTGAATGGAGCGGGGGGCGGGAGACCCAGTACTTC

j_gene: TRBJ2-5
d_gene: TRBD2
abundance: few
v_gene: TRBV9
len: 16
CDR3aa: CASSVDLSGGQETQYF
CDR3nt: TGTGCCAGCAGCGTAGACCTTAGCGGGGGCCAAGAGACCCAGTACTTC

j_gene: TRBJ2-7
d_gene: -
abundance: many
v_gene: TRBV18
len: 15
CDR3aa: CASSPPGTPVYEQYF
CDR3nt: TGTGCCAGCTCACCACCAGGGACACCGGTCTACGAGCAGTACTTC

j_gene: TRBJ2-1
d_gene: TRBD1
abundance: few
v_gene: TRBV7-3
len: 15
CDR3aa: CASSLIGQGSNEQFF
CDR3nt: TGTGCCAGCAGCTTAATAGGACAGGGCTCTAATGAGCAGTTCTTC

j_gene: TRBJ2-1
d_gene: -
abundance: many
v_gene: TRBV7-9
len: 15
CDR3aa: CASSLVASNHNEQFF
CDR3nt: TGTGCCAGCAGCTTAGTGGCTAGCAACCACAATGAGCAGTTCTTC

j_gene: TRBJ2-2
d_gene: -
abundance: few
v_gene: TRBV3-1
len: 13
CDR3aa: CASSQVIGGELFF
CDR3nt: TGTGCCAGCAGCCAAGTTATCGGGGGGGAGCTGTTTTTT

j_gene: TRBJ2-1
d_gene: -
abundance: -
v_gene: TRBV28
len: 15
CDR3aa: CASSRTPAWYNEQFF
CDR3nt: TGTGCCAGCAGTCGCACCCCAGCCTGGTACAATGAGCAGTTCTTC

j_gene: TRBJ1-1
d_gene: -
abundance: -
v_gene: TRBV4-1
len: 15
CDR3aa: CASSLSSRGGTEAFF
CDR3nt: TGCGCCAGCAGCCTCTCGTCGAGGGGGGGCACTGAAGCTTTCTTT

j_gene: TRBJ2-5
d_gene: -
abundance: few
v_gene: TRBV27
len: 14
CDR3aa: CASSPGWGSMTQYF
CDR3nt: TGTGCCAGCAGTCCCGGTTGGGGGTCTATGACCCAGTACTTC

j_gene: TRBJ2-2
d_gene: -
abundance: -
v_gene: TRBV5-1
len: 15
CDR3aa: CASSLRQMPTGELFF
CDR3nt: TGCGCCAGCAGCTTGCGACAAATGCCAACCGGGGAGCTGTTTTTT

j_gene: TRBJ1-3
d_gene: -
abundance: many
v_gene: TRBV5-1
len: 14
CDR3aa: CASSLADSGNTIYF
CDR3nt: TGCGCCAGCAGCTTGGCGGACTCTGGAAACACCATATATTTT

j_gene: TRBJ2-2
d_gene: TRBD1
abundance: many
v_gene: TRBV7-2
len: 15
CDR3aa: CASRPGQGGTGELFF
CDR3nt: TGTGCCAGCAGACCCGGACAGGGTGGGACCGGGGAGCTGTTTTTT

j_gene: TRBJ1-2
d_gene: -
abundance: few
v_gene: TRBV5-1
len: 16
CDR3aa: CASSLSGDEGVRGYTF
CDR3nt: TGCGCCAGCAGCTTATCAGGGGATGAAGGAGTCCGGGGCTACACCTTC

j_gene: TRBJ1-1
d_gene: -
abundance: -
v_gene: TRBV20-1
len: 15
CDR3aa: CSAGGIVVGNTEAFF
CDR3nt: TGCAGTGCGGGCGGGATTGTAGTCGGGAACACTGAAGCTTTCTTT

j_gene: TRBJ2-1
d_gene: -
abundance: few
v_gene: TRBV7-2
len: 11
CDR3aa: CASSIYAEQFF
CDR3nt: TGTGCCAGCAGTATCTATGCTGAGCAGTTCTTC

j_gene: TRBJ1-1
d_gene: -
abundance: few
v_gene: TRBV24-1
len: 16
CDR3aa: CATADPGRVWYTEAFF
CDR3nt: TGTGCCACAGCCGACCCAGGTAGGGTGTGGTACACTGAAGCTTTCTTT

j_gene: TRBJ2-7
d_gene: -
abundance: -
v_gene: TRBV10-3
len: 14
CDR3aa: CAISDPRTSYEQYF
CDR3nt: TGTGCCATCAGTGATCCTAGGACATCGTACGAGCAGTACTTC

j_gene: TRBJ2-1
d_gene: TRBD2
abundance: -
v_gene: TRBV20-1
len: 13
CDR3aa: CSARDLGGAEQFF
CDR3nt: TGCAGTGCTAGAGATCTCGGGGGGGCCGAGCAGTTCTTC